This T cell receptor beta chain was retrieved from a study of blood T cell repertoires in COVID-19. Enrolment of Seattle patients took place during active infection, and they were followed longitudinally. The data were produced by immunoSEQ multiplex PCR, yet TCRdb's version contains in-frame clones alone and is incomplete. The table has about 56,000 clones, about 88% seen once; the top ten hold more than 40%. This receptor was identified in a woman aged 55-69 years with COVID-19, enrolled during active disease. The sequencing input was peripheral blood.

The CDR3 DNA sequence: TGTGCCAGCAGGGAACAGGGACAGGGGAGGGACACTGAAGCTTTCTTT. This encodes CASREQGQGRDTEAFF. The rearrangement uses TRBV7-9 and TRBJ1-1, with 10 bases matching TRBD1. Germline V gene sequence: CDR1 SEHNR, CDR2 FQNEAQ (reference sequence). V gave up 6 bases and J gave up 3 bases; unmatched junction bases: 10. CDR3 length: 16 amino acids.